This T cell receptor beta chain stems from a study of CD8 T cell repertoires and HIV-1 epitope variants. Here immunoSEQ multiplex PCR was the method, and the copy in TCRdb shows in-frame clones only, minus some. This repertoire shows thousands of clones, about 63% found once; its top ten account for 35% to 50%. A remark on this clone: Its specificity is unknown.

Germline V CDR1 and CDR2: SGHKS, YYEKEE (reference sequence). Trimming at V came to 5 bases and at J to 3 bases, leaving 8 bases not matched to a gene. The CDR3 extends over 14 amino acids. Input material: cultured CD8+ T cells derived from PBMCs. The TCR sequence derives from a male donor with HIV. V and J are TRBV5-5 and TRBJ2-7; 7 bases fit TRBD2. CDR3 amino acids: CASSPAGFIYEQYF. DNA of the CDR3: TGTGCCAGCAGTCCAGCGGGATTCATCTACGAGCAGTACTTC.